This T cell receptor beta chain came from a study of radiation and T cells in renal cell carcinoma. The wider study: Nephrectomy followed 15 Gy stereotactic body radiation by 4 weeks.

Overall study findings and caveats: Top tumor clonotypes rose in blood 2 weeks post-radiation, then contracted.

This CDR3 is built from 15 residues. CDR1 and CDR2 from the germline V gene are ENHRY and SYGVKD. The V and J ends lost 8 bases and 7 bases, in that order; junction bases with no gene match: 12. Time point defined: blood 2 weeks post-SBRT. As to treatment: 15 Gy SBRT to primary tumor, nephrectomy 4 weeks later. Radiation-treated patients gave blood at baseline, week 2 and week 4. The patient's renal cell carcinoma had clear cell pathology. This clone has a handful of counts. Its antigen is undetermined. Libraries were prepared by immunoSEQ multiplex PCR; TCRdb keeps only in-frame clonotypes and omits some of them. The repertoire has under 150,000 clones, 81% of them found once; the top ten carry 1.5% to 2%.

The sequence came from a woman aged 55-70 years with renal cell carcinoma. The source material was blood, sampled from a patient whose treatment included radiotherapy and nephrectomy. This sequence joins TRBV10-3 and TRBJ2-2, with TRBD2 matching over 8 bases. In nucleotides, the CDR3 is TGTGCCATCCGTGGGACTAGTCATAGGAACGGGGAGCTGTTTTTT. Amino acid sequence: CAIRGTSHRNGELFF.